Listed below are T cell receptor beta chains from one sample, sequenced in a study of monozygotic twins with inflammatory bowel disease. From the 5' RACE reads, TCRdb lists one entry per CDR3 protein and no DNA. The table lists approximately 160,000 distinct CDR3 sequences. The sample consisted of blood. These receptors were obtained from a human donor with ulcerative colitis or Crohn's disease, or a healthy co-twin of an affected twin (not recorded which). Both conserved end residues are part of each CDR3.

J gene: TRBJ2-7
V gene: TRBV11-1
CDR3 protein: CASSSGLAGVSYEQYF

J gene: TRBJ2-1
V gene: TRBV10-3
CDR3 protein: CAISASLSPSGNEQFF

J gene: TRBJ2-1
V gene: TRBV5-4
CDR3 protein: CASSLPGLAGYTEQFF

J gene: TRBJ1-5
V gene: TRBV27
CDR3 protein: CASSTGQGRNQPQHF

J gene: TRBJ1-1
V gene: TRBV7-9
CDR3 protein: CASSSGTGIEAFF

J gene: TRBJ2-7
V gene: TRBV20-1
CDR3 protein: CSARGVGGEEQYF

J gene: TRBJ2-5
V gene: TRBV20-1
CDR3 protein: CSAPGGTQETQYF

J gene: TRBJ2-7
V gene: TRBV5-4
CDR3 protein: CASSLEAAGPSSYEQYF

J gene: TRBJ2-2
V gene: TRBV2
CDR3 protein: CASAPIRGITGELFF

J gene: TRBJ2-7
V gene: TRBV27
CDR3 protein: CASSNSGPYEQYF

J gene: TRBJ1-1
V gene: TRBV7-9
CDR3 protein: CASSPRMAANTEAFF